The rows below give T cell receptor beta chains drawn from one sample of a study of blood T cells in healthy people across ages. TCRdb reprocessed the 5' RACE reads via MiXCR and lists one record per CDR3 protein. The sample lists about 1 million distinct CDR3 sequences; under 45% were seen once. Material for sequencing was blood. Receptors were obtained from a woman aged 55-75 years in good health. The CDR3 runs from the conserved cysteine through the conserved F or W.

CDR3aa,v_gene,j_gene
CASSLEGSLYEQYF,TRBV5-1,.
CASRQGYDEQFF,TRBV6-5,TRBJ2-1
CASSQSLASGYNEQYF,TRBV11-2,TRBJ2-7
CASTESFSGANVLTF,TRBV6-5,TRBJ2-6
CSVERQGPGETQYF,TRBV29-1,TRBJ2-5
CASSTSGDSYNEQFF,TRBV19,TRBJ2-1
CASSWTSGRAGEQYF,TRBV5-1,TRBJ2-7
CARGSEGEQYF,TRBV21-1,TRBJ2-5
CASSPLNTWNNEQYF,TRBV7-6,.
CASSPTSGSGELFF,TRBV3-1,TRBJ2-2
CAAGGPSSSYEQYF,TRBV5-1,TRBJ2-7
CSAWDRVNRRGYTF,TRBV20-1,TRBJ1-2
CASSLPGQAYNEQFF,TRBV12-3/TRBV12-4,TRBJ2-1
CSAMDSPTLHNEQFF,TRBV20-1,TRBJ2-1
CASSSVAFSTDTQYF,TRBV5-6,TRBJ2-3
CASSFRSGSWYEQYF,TRBV7-8,TRBJ2-7
CASSAAGMGCNEQFF,TRBV7-9,TRBJ2-1
CAIPPTYEQYF,TRBV18,TRBJ2-7
CSVESLTGHRETQYF,TRBV29-1,TRBJ2-5
CASSHNRWNDEQYF,TRBV3-1,TRBJ2-7
CASSLGGDRNYGYTF,TRBV5-1,TRBJ1-2
CASSQDRKGQGQEQYF,TRBV3-1,TRBJ2-5
CASSPGGPPDTQYF,TRBV7-2,TRBJ2-3
CASSAPSPGGGTQYF,TRBV28,TRBJ2-3
CASSEEVTVSYEQYF,TRBV6-1,TRBJ2-7